The present T cell receptor (beta chain) was sequenced within a study of blood T cell repertoires in COVID-19. Study in general: From T cells, B-cell-depleted T cells, or PBMCs came the material, which was cDNA or gDNA.

Per the original data handling: It was from reference gene primer amplification that nucleated cell counts were estimated. Repertoires were generated with immunoSEQ multiplex PCR, while TCRdb's copy carries only in-frame clones and drops some. The V and J calls and clone size are taken from that table; D and trimming were inferred from the DNA. The sample holds 100,000 to 150,000 clones, approximately 81% seen once. This CDR3 is built from 17 residues. V lost 3 bases, J lost 3 bases, and 15 bases lay in between. CDR1 and CDR2 from the germline V gene are MNHEY and SMNVEV (reference sequence). The sample was peripheral blood. The sequence came from a woman in her forties or fifties with acute or convalescent COVID-19. V and J are TRBV27 and TRBJ2-6; possible D gene TRBD2, 6 bases. The DNA of the CDR3 is TGTGCCAGCAGTTTCGGTGTCCAGGGACTTGGGGCCAACGTCCTGACTTTC. Protein product: CASSFGVQGLGANVLTF.